Below are 18 T cell receptor beta chains sequenced from a single sample in a study of CD8 T cells in ankylosing spondylitis. MiXCR, applied by TCRdb to the 5' RACE reads, yields one record per CDR3 protein. The repertoire holds 40,000 to 50,000 distinct CDR3 sequences, roughly 2.5% seen once, with roughly 4.4% in the top ten. Sequencing was performed on blood, either unsorted or a sorted T cell fraction (not recorded which). Source of these receptors: a male donor with ankylosing spondylitis or in good health (not recorded which).

This clonotype was seen at least ten times. This chain connects TRBV9 to TRBJ2-5, with 10 nucleotides matching TRBD2. This CDR3 comprises 17 residues. Germline loops: CDR1 SGDLS, CDR2 YYNGEE. Trimming cost V 2 bases and J 1 base; bases outside gene matches: 8. Here the CDR3 DNA reads TGTGCCAGCAGCGTGGGGGGACTAGCGACGTTCCAAGAGACCCAGTACTTC. Protein: CASSVGGLATFQETQYF.

This clonotype was found many times. The chain links TRBV9 to TRBJ2-1; 11 bases match TRBD2. The CDR3 runs to 16 residues. Germline trimming cut 0 bases from V and 8 bases from J; bases unmatched to any gene: 7. Germline V CDR1 and CDR2: SGDLS, YYNGEE. The chain's CDR3 is CASSVGLAGGRDEQFF. In DNA, the CDR3 is TGTGCCAGCAGCGTAGGGCTAGCGGGAGGCCGGGATGAGCAGTTCTTC. Together with reference TRBV9 and TRBJ2-1, the CDR3 gives the full variable domain: DSGVTQTPKHLITATGQRVTLRCSPRSGDLSVYWYQQSLDQGLQFLIQYYNGEERAKGNILERFSAQQFPDLHSELNLSSLELGDSALYFCASSVGLAGGRDEQFFGPGTRLTVL.

The rearrangement joins TRBV9 to TRBJ2-7, with D perhaps TRBD1 or TRBD2 (5 bases each). V gave up 3 bases and J gave up 0 bases, with 13 bases separating them. Germline-derived CDR1 and CDR2 are SGDLS and YYNGEE. There are 15 residues in the CDR3. CDR3 nucleotide sequence: TGTGCCAGCAGCGCAAGGGGAGAACCCTCCTACGAGCAGTACTTC. It translates to CASSARGEPSYEQYF.

This clonotype came up many times. The chain uses TRBV9 and TRBJ2-1, with D tentatively TRBD1 (5 bases). Trimming removed 0 bases from V and 15 bases from J, with 10 bases in between. The CDR3 runs 11 residues. CDR1 and CDR2 (germline): SGDLS, YYNGEE. The DNA of the CDR3 is TGTGCCAGCAGCGTAGAGGGGCCCCCGTTCTTC. Translation: CASSVEGPPFF.

This clonotype was seen just once. With a much larger clone just one base away, this may be a read error. CDR3 coding DNA: TGTGCCGGCAGCGTAGCGACGGGTCCTATCTACGAGCAGTACTTC. It encodes CAGSVATGPIYEQYF. This chain links TRBV9 with TRBJ2-7; perhaps TRBD2 as D (5 bases). The CDR3 loop spans 15 amino acids. CDR1 and CDR2 from the germline V gene are SGDLS and YYNGEE.

This clonotype has at least ten counts. The chain couples TRBV9 to TRBJ2-1, with 7 bases fitting TRBD2. CDR1 and CDR2 from the germline V gene are SGDLS and YYNGEE. The trim removed 4 bases at V and 9 bases at J, leaving 7 bases unmatched. CDR3 length equals 13 residues. The CDR3 DNA is TGTGCCAGCAGCCGAGGGAGGGTGGTTGAGCAGTTCTTC. Its protein is CASSRGRVVEQFF.

As to this clonotype: A clone one base away is much larger, so this may be a read error. The chain employs TRBV9 and TRBJ2-7; D tentatively reads TRBD1 or TRBD2 (6 bases each). CDR3 length equals 14 residues. Trimming removed 3 bases at V and 6 bases at J, with 16 bases between. Germline CDR1 is SGDLS and CDR2 is YYNGEE. CDR3 residues: CASSERPTGAEQYF. DNA of the CDR3: TGTGCCAGCAGCGAGCGGCCCACGGGGGCCGAGCAGTACTTC.

This clonotype was counted ten times or more. The V gene is TRBV9, the J gene TRBJ2-3; 8 bases are a match to TRBD1. The length of the CDR3 is 16 residues. J gave up 1 base and V 4 bases, and 8 bases lay outside the gene matches. Germline CDR1 is SGDLS and CDR2 is YYNGEE. The CDR3 spells CASSIGQGTRTDTQYF. In nucleotides, the CDR3 is TGTGCCAGCAGCATAGGACAGGGAACCCGCACAGATACGCAGTATTTT.

Many counts were recorded for this clonotype. This chain connects TRBV9 to TRBJ1-3; tentative D call: TRBD1 (6 bases). Per germline, CDR1 SGDLS and CDR2 YYNGEE. Trimming cost V 5 bases and J 0 bases, with 9 bases left between them. This CDR3 comprises 14 residues. The CDR3 sequence: CASRRGSSGNTIYF. The DNA of the CDR3 is TGTGCCAGCAGAAGGGGGAGCTCTGGAAACACCATATATTTT.

This clonotype was found many times. The chain joins TRBV9 to TRBJ2-2; the match to TRBD2 covers 12 bases. CDR3 length: 19 residues. CDR1 is SGDLS, CDR2 YYNGEE, per germline. V lost 0 bases and J lost 4; bases outside the gene matches: 10. The CDR3 bases are TGTGCCAGCAGCGTAGTTGGACTAGCGGGATCGTTTAGCACCGGGGAGCTGTTTTTT. This encodes CASSVVGLAGSFSTGELFF.

In its sample, this clonotype was seen many times. This chain's CDR3 is CASSVGLQGAADTQYF. CDR3 nucleotide sequence: TGTGCCAGCAGCGTAGGCCTTCAGGGGGCAGCAGATACGCAGTATTTT. V gene TRBV9 combines with J gene TRBJ2-3; 8 bases align to TRBD1. Germline-derived CDR1 and CDR2 are SGDLS and YYNGEE. CDR3 length: 16 residues. J was trimmed by 4 bases and V by 0 bases; bases with no gene match: 7.

Ten or more counts support this clonotype. CDR3 sequence (DNA): TGTGCCAGCAGCGTAAGCGGACTAGCTCGAGAGACCCAGTACTTC. Amino acids: CASSVSGLARETQYF. The gene calls are TRBV9 and TRBJ2-5; TRBD2 matches at 8 bases. The trim removed 1 base at V and 4 bases at J, leaving 6 bases unmatched. The CDR3 totals 15 residues. Looked up from germline, CDR1 is SGDLS and CDR2 is YYNGEE.

This clonotype was seen at least ten times. The V call is TRBV9, the J call TRBJ1-6; a possible D gene is TRBD1 (6 bases). Per germline, CDR1 SGDLS and CDR2 YYNGEE. This CDR3 region has 13 residues. Deletions cut 6 bases from V and 9 bases from J, with 13 bases between. CDR3 nucleotide sequence: TGTGCCAGCACACCGGGGGGGCCTTCACCCCTCCACTTT. The encoded protein is CASTPGGPSPLHF.

This clonotype was observed many times. The chain recombines TRBV9 with TRBJ2-7, with D maybe TRBD2 (6 bases). CDR3 length equals 14 residues. Trimming cost V 0 bases and J 7 bases, with 14 bases left between them. Looked up from germline, CDR1 is SGDLS and CDR2 is YYNGEE. The CDR3 here is CASSVGYPAGEQYF. CDR3 in DNA: TGTGCCAGCAGCGTAGGGTACCCGGCGGGGGAGCAGTACTTC.

This clonotype has ten or more counts. The rearrangement joins TRBV9 to TRBJ2-3; 8 nucleotides match TRBD2. This CDR3 contains 17 residues. The V gene end was trimmed by 3 bases and the J gene end by 3 bases; junction bases not matched to a gene: 12. The germline V gene has CDR1 SGDLS and CDR2 YYNGEE. For the CDR3, the DNA is TGTGCCAGCAGCGGCGCCGGGACTAGGGTCGCGACAGATACGCAGTATTTT. Protein: CASSGAGTRVATDTQYF.

Many counts were recorded for this clonotype. J is TRBJ2-7 and V is TRBV21-1; TRBD1 was called by the table and not checked on the DNA. TRBV21-1 is reported as a pseudogene. The CDR3 sequence is 17 residues long. The CDR3 nucleotides are TGTGCCAGCACCCCAGACAGCTGGGGCGGGAGGTGCTACGAGCAGTACTTC. This sequence encodes CASTPDSWGGRCYEQYF.

The sample holds many counts of this clonotype. The chain is built from TRBV9 and TRBJ2-3, with 9 bases fitting TRBD2. V lost 0 bases to trimming and J lost 4 bases; unmatched junction nucleotides: 6. The germline V gene encodes CDR1 SGDLS and CDR2 YYNGEE. CDR3 length: 16 amino acids. The CDR3 sequence: CASSVGASGASDTQYF. The CDR3 region has the DNA TGTGCCAGCAGCGTAGGGGCTAGCGGGGCTTCAGATACGCAGTATTTT.

The table lists this clonotype with many counts. This chain uses TRBV24-1 with TRBJ2-5; 11 bases map to TRBD2. J was trimmed by 4 bases and V by 7 bases; bases with no gene match: 16. The germline gives CDR1 KGHDR, CDR2 SFDVKD. This CDR3 spans 18 amino acids. The CDR3 region has the DNA TGTGCCACCAGGCCCGGACTAGCGGGCACCAACGCGGCAGAGACCCAGTACTTC. This gives the protein CATRPGLAGTNAAETQYF.